Below, 6 T cell receptor beta chains from the same sample are listed, as sequenced in a study of blood T cell repertoires in COVID-19. Clones were read by immunoSEQ multiplex PCR, and TCRdb kept only the in-frame ones, dropping some. The sample comprises 40,000 or so clones, 89% of which are singletons, and roughly 21% rests with the top ten. Sequenced: peripheral blood. The source is a man in his forties or fifties with active COVID-19.

The rearrangement links TRBV5-6 to TRBJ2-5; no clear D. The CDR3 has 15 residues. Trimming removed 0 bases from V and 4 bases from J, with 13 bases in between. Germline V lookup: CDR1 SGHDT, CDR2 YYEEEE. The CDR3 is CASSLGAQPRETQYF. The CDR3 nucleotides read TGTGCCAGCAGCTTGGGGGCCCAACCCCGAGAGACCCAGTACTTC.

V is TRBV6-5 and J is TRBJ2-1; D possibly corresponds to TRBD1 (6 bases). CDR1 is MNHEY and CDR2 is SVGAGI in the germline V gene. This CDR3 contains 14 residues. Trimming pared 6 bases from V and 9 bases from J, leaving 18 bases between. The CDR3 DNA reads as TGTGCCAGCAGGAAGAGATCAGGGGTCGGTGAGCAGTTCTTC. Encoded protein: CASRKRSGVGEQFF.

This chain joins TRBV13 and TRBJ2-1, with a possible D match to TRBD1 (5 bases). Trimming removed 0 bases from V and 4 bases from J, with 10 bases in between. This CDR3 has 15 residues. Per germline, CDR1 PRHDT and CDR2 FYEKMQ (reference sequence). Written as DNA, the CDR3 is TGTGCCAGCAGCTTAGGGGGGCCAGAGTACAATGAGCAGTTCTTC. Translated: CASSLGGPEYNEQFF.

The chain joins TRBV2 to TRBJ2-7, with 10 bases aligning to TRBD2. There are 15 residues in the CDR3. Germline CDR1 is SNHLY and CDR2 is FYNNEI. After removal of 4 bases from V and 1 base from J, the junction contained 4 bases not matched to a gene. CDR3 protein: CASSALAGVSYEQYF. In nucleotides, the CDR3 is TGTGCCAGCAGTGCTCTAGCGGGAGTGTCCTACGAGCAGTACTTC.

The genes are TRBV28 and TRBJ2-1; 10 nucleotides align to TRBD2. The CDR3 sequence is 17 residues long. The V gene's germline CDR1 is MDHEN and CDR2 SYDVKM. J was trimmed by 3 bases and V by 2 bases; bases with no gene match: 7. CDR3 sequence (DNA): TGTGCCAGCAGTTTACAGGCTAGCGGGAGTTTCTACAATGAGCAGTTCTTC. It codes for CASSLQASGSFYNEQFF.

This clone qualifies as medium-sized. The chain uses TRBV27 and TRBJ2-7; TRBD1 is a possible D gene (6 bases). This CDR3 spans 13 amino acids. V lost 3 bases and J lost 4, with 10 bases in between. Looked up from germline, CDR1 is MNHEY and CDR2 is SMNVEV (reference sequence). CDR3: CASSLGTTYEQYF. The CDR3 coding sequence is TGTGCCAGCAGTTTGGGGACAACTTACGAGCAGTACTTC.